The 27 T cell receptor beta chains reported below all come from one sample, sequenced in a study of early T cells in non-severe SARS-CoV-2 infection. TCRdb passed the 5' RACE reads through MiXCR, listing each CDR3 protein once. Of 75,000 to 80,000 distinct CDR3 sequences listed, about 11% were seen once; the top ten hold around 11%. This specimen was whole blood, taken at baseline. The receptors stem from an adult who was a healthcare worker with PCR-confirmed SARS-CoV-2 infection or an uninfected control (not recorded which).

There are many counts of this clonotype. The chain joins TRBV19 to TRBJ2-2; 7 bases line up with TRBD1. Germline loops: CDR1 LNHDA, CDR2 SQIVND (reference sequence). The CDR3 has 13 residues. V shed 8 bases, J shed 1 base, and the junction held 1 base outside the gene matches. The DNA of the CDR3 is TGTGCCAGTTGGACAGGGAACACCGGGGAGCTGTTTTTT. It encodes CASWTGNTGELFF.

The genes are TRBV7-2 and TRBJ2-5; tentatively, D is TRBD2 (5 bases). The V end was cut by 4 bases, the J end by 6 bases, with 15 bases between. Germline CDR1 reads SGHTA; CDR2 reads FQGNSA. CDR3 size: 14 residues. The CDR3 here is CASSSTLSVKTQYF. The DNA of the CDR3 is TGTGCCAGCAGCTCTACTCTTAGCGTAAAGACCCAGTACTTC.

In its sample, this clonotype was seen many times. V usage is TRBV20-1 and J usage is TRBJ1-5; tentative D call: TRBD1 (5 bases). The CDR3 runs to 15 residues. V was clipped by 6 bases and J by 1 base, with 16 bases between them. The germline gives CDR1 DFQATT, CDR2 SNEGSKA (reference sequence). CDR3 amino acids: CSATLGTGSNQPQHF. CDR3 in DNA: TGCAGTGCCACCCTAGGGACGGGCAGCAATCAGCCCCAGCATTTT.

The rearrangement links TRBV10-3 to TRBJ1-1; D not certain. V dropped 10 bases and J dropped 0 bases, with 6 bases sitting between them. The CDR3 runs to 11 residues. Germline CDR1 reads ENHRY; CDR2 reads SYGVKD. This chain's CDR3 is CATKMNTEAFF. CDR3 bases: TGTGCCACCAAGATGAACACTGAAGCTTTCTTT.

This clonotype was found many times. The rearrangement uses TRBV6-5 and TRBJ1-6; the D gene is possibly TRBD1 (6 bases). Germline lookup yields CDR1 MNHEY and CDR2 SVGAGI. The V and J ends lost 2 bases and 7 bases respectively, with 12 bases between them. The CDR3 is 15 amino acids. DNA of the CDR3: TGTGCCAGCAGTTACAGGAGGGACAACAATTCACCCCTCCACTTT. Protein: CASSYRRDNNSPLHF.

The table lists this clonotype with a few counts. The chain is built from TRBV3-1 and TRBJ2-6; D might be TRBD1 (5 bases). CDR3 size: 14 residues. Germline V gene data show CDR1 as LGHDT and CDR2 as YNNKEL (reference sequence). The V gene lost 6 bases and the J gene lost 0 bases, with 6 bases spanning the gap. CDR3 protein: CASRTDSGANVLTF. In DNA form, the CDR3 reads TGTGCCAGCAGGACAGACTCTGGGGCCAACGTCCTGACTTTC.

This clonotype was counted at least ten times. The chain links TRBV6-2 or TRBV6-3 to TRBJ2-1; tentatively, D is TRBD1 or TRBD2 (5 bases each). This CDR3 contains 14 residues. Looked up from germline, CDR1 is MNHEY and CDR2 is SVGEGT. V was cut by 6 bases and J by 4 bases, with 13 bases left in between. The CDR3 DNA sequence: TGTGCCAGCAGCTCAGGGAGTGGGTACAATGAGCAGTTCTTC. Encoded protein: CASSSGSGYNEQFF.

This clonotype was detected ten times or more. The chain links TRBV7-2 to TRBJ2-1; D not certain. The CDR3 has 11 residues. V was pared by 5 bases and J by 9 bases, with 8 bases between. Germline CDR1 SGHTA, CDR2 FQGNSA. The CDR3 loop reads CASSPLGEQFF. CDR3 in DNA: TGTGCCAGCAGCCCGCTTGGTGAGCAGTTCTTC.

DNA for the CDR3: TGTGCCAGCAGCTTGGTGGGGGAAGAGACCCAGTACTTC. Translated, it gives CASSLVGEETQYF. The chain joins TRBV5-5 to TRBJ2-5; perhaps D is TRBD1 or TRBD2 (5 bases each). There are 13 residues in the CDR3. Germline V gene data show CDR1 as SGHKS and CDR2 as YYEKEE (reference sequence). V lost 0 bases and J 3 bases, leaving 6 bases between the germline ends.

This clonotype appeared many times. The chain employs TRBV5-1 and TRBJ1-4; 8 nucleotides agree with TRBD1. The V gene's germline CDR1 is SGHRS and CDR2 YFSETQ. J was trimmed by 5 bases and V by 3 bases; bases with no gene match: 9. CDR3 length: 16 residues. CDR3 in DNA: TGCGCCAGCAGCTCGAGACAGGGGAACCGAAATGAAAAACTGTTTTTT. Amino acid sequence: CASSSRQGNRNEKLFF.

This clonotype was counted only a few times. CDR3 in amino acids: CASSLEEQGSPLNTEAFF. CDR3 nucleotide sequence: TGTGCCAGCAGCTTAGAAGAACAGGGAAGCCCGCTGAACACTGAAGCTTTCTTT. The chain carries TRBV7-9 and TRBJ1-1; possible D gene TRBD1, 6 bases. This CDR3 is built from 18 residues. V was clipped by 1 base and J by 0 bases, with 18 bases between them. Germline values: CDR1 SEHNR, CDR2 FQNEAQ (reference sequence).

This clonotype was recorded many times. V is TRBV11-2 and J is TRBJ2-7, with D perhaps given as TRBD1 or TRBD2 (5 bases each). This CDR3 comprises 13 residues. Trimming took off 9 bases at V and 3 bases at J, with 15 bases between the two ends. Germline V gene data show CDR1 as SGHAT and CDR2 as FQNNGV. Here the CDR3 reads CASGRGPNYEQYF. CDR3 bases: TGTGCCAGTGGCCGGGGACCAAACTACGAGCAGTACTTC.

This clonotype has only a few counts. The chain combines TRBV9 with TRBJ2-7; 7 bases are shared with TRBD2. Germline V lookup: CDR1 SGDLS, CDR2 YYNGEE. This CDR3 spans 14 amino acids. The junction had 5 bases not matched to a gene; V was cut back by 3 bases and J by 2 bases. CDR3 region: CASSESGAAYEQYF. The CDR3 bases are TGTGCCAGCAGCGAAAGCGGGGCCGCCTACGAGCAGTACTTC.

V is TRBV28 and J is TRBJ2-1, with no clear D. Trimming took off 2 bases at V and 4 bases at J, with 3 bases between the two ends. CDR1 and CDR2 (germline): MDHEN, SYDVKM. The CDR3 is made up of 12 amino acids. CDR3 sequence: CASSLRYNEQFF. The CDR3 nucleotides are TGTGCCAGCAGTTTACGGTACAATGAGCAGTTCTTC.

V and J are TRBV6-2 or TRBV6-3 and TRBJ2-5; no firm D call. Germline lookup yields CDR1 MNHEY and CDR2 SVGEGT. The CDR3 has 13 amino acids. Trimming pared 7 bases from V and 1 base from J, leaving 10 bases between. CDR3 residues: CASNRQLQETQYF. The CDR3 bases are TGTGCCAGCAACAGACAACTCCAAGAGACCCAGTACTTC.

This clonotype appeared many times. V and J are TRBV5-1 and TRBJ1-2; TRBD1 matches 9 bases. V lost 5 bases to trimming and J lost 5 bases; unmatched junction nucleotides: 13. The CDR3 extends over 16 amino acids. The germline V gene has CDR1 SGHRS and CDR2 YFSETQ. In nucleotides, the CDR3 is TGCGCCAGCAGACACACCGGGACAGGGTTGGGATATGGCTACACCTTC. Protein product: CASRHTGTGLGYGYTF.

This clonotype was observed at least ten times. This chain connects TRBV11-2 to TRBJ1-6; D remains ambiguous. Trimming took 2 bases from V and 9 from J, leaving 11 bases between them. Germline loops: CDR1 SGHAT, CDR2 FQNNGV. This CDR3 comprises 14 residues. The CDR3 protein is CASSLSRFSSPLHF. In nucleotides, the CDR3 is TGTGCCAGCAGCTTATCCAGGTTTTCTTCACCCCTCCACTTT.

The V call is TRBV7-9, the J call TRBJ2-7; 9 positions agree with TRBD1. From germline, CDR1 is SEHNR and CDR2 FQNEAQ (reference sequence). The CDR3 is 16 amino acids. Trimming took 0 bases from V and 3 from J; bases not matched to a gene: 6. As DNA, the CDR3 is TGTGCCAGCAGCTTAGCGGGCACAGGGGGCGTCTACGAGCAGTACTTC. Its protein product is CASSLAGTGGVYEQYF.

This clonotype was seen at least ten times. V gene TRBV29-1 combines with J gene TRBJ2-5, with unresolved D. The CDR3 is 10 residues long. Germline V CDR1 and CDR2: SQVTM, ANQGSEA. V was trimmed by 7 bases and J by 5 bases, leaving 8 bases between them. CDR3 in DNA: TGCAGCGGGGCCGTGGAGACCCAGTACTTC. This gives the protein CSGAVETQYF.

The rearrangement joins TRBV5-4 to TRBJ2-3, with 8 bases identical to TRBD2. This CDR3 has 17 amino acids. V was clipped by 1 base and J by 2 bases; unmatched bases: 9. Germline assignment: CDR1 SGHNT and CDR2 YYREEE (reference sequence). The CDR3 DNA sequence: TGTGCCAGCAGCTTGTCCGGCGGGGGGCTCTACACAGATACGCAGTATTTT. The encoded protein is CASSLSGGGLYTDTQYF. Variable domain in full (rest from reference TRBV5-4 and TRBJ2-3): ETGVTQSPTHLIKTRGQQVTLRCSSQSGHNTVSWYQQALGQGPQFIFQYYREEENGRGNFPPRFSGLQFPNYSSELNVNALELDDSALYLCASSLSGGGLYTDTQYFGPGTRLTVL.

The gene calls are TRBV6-5 and TRBJ2-7, with a possible D match to TRBD2 (7 bases). Trimming removed 4 bases from V and 0 bases from J, with 13 bases in between. CDR1 MNHEY and CDR2 SVGAGI come from the germline V gene. The CDR3 runs to 15 residues. The DNA for the CDR3 is TGTGCCAGCAGTTGGGGCGGGGGCCCCTCCTACGAGCAGTACTTC. Translation gives CASSWGGGPSYEQYF.

This chain joins TRBV19 and TRBJ1-5, with D unresolved. V lost 6 bases to trimming and J lost 0 bases, with 12 bases between them. The germline gives CDR1 LNHDA, CDR2 SQIVND (reference sequence). The CDR3 spans 15 residues. CDR3 sequence (DNA): TGTGCCAGTAGCACCACACATTTTAGCAATCAGCCCCAGCATTTT. Residues: CASSTTHFSNQPQHF.

This chain joins TRBV2 and TRBJ2-3; 11 bases match TRBD1. The trim removed 5 bases at V and 4 bases at J, leaving 17 bases unmatched. This CDR3 comprises 19 residues. CDR1 and CDR2 from the germline V gene are SNHLY and FYNNEI. The CDR3, as DNA: TGTGCCAGCAGTCGGAGTGGGGACAGGGGGATGAAGACTCCAGATACGCAGTATTTT. It encodes CASSRSGDRGMKTPDTQYF.

This clonotype was detected ten times or more. The chain employs TRBV11-2 and TRBJ2-3; 8 bases map to TRBD2. The CDR3 contains 16 residues. In germline, CDR1 is SGHAT, CDR2 FQNNGV. The J segment lost 5 bases and the V segment lost 2 bases, leaving 9 bases of the junction unmatched. Here the CDR3 reads CASSLPTSGGLDTQYF. For the CDR3, the DNA is TGTGCCAGCAGCTTACCCACTAGCGGAGGGTTAGATACGCAGTATTTT.

The chain uses TRBV29-1 and TRBJ2-1; D not certain. Germline lookup yields CDR1 SQVTM and CDR2 ANQGSEA. The CDR3 spans 14 residues. Trimming left V 4 bases short and J 0 bases short, with 10 bases between. The CDR3 spells CSVAPSSSYNEQFF. The CDR3 bases are TGCAGCGTTGCCCCCTCCAGCTCCTACAATGAGCAGTTCTTC.

This chain connects TRBV20-1 to TRBJ2-5; D unresolved. This CDR3 has 14 amino acids. Germline loops: CDR1 DFQATT, CDR2 SNEGSKA (reference sequence). The V gene lost 6 bases and the J gene lost 1 base, with 15 bases spanning the gap. CDR3 loop: CSAALGRAQETQYF. DNA for the CDR3: TGCAGTGCCGCATTAGGACGGGCCCAAGAGACCCAGTACTTC.

In this sample, this clonotype turned up a few times. V gene TRBV7-8 combines with J gene TRBJ1-2; D possibly corresponds to TRBD1 (5 bases). Between the trimmed V and J ends, which lost 4 bases and 8 bases, there was a span of 20 bases. Germline values: CDR1 SGHVS, CDR2 FQNEAQ. The CDR3 consists of 15 residues. CDR3: CASSSRGDGGDGYTF. The CDR3 nucleotides read TGTGCCAGCAGCTCCCGGGGGGATGGGGGAGACGGCTACACCTTC. The variable domain in full, with the rest retrieved from reference TRBV7-8 and TRBJ1-2, is GAGVSQSPRYKVAKRGQDVALRCDPISGHVSLFWYQQALGQGPEFLTYFQNEAQLDKSGLPSDRFFAERPEGSVSTLKIQRTQQEDSAVYLCASSSRGDGGDGYTFGSGTRLTVV.